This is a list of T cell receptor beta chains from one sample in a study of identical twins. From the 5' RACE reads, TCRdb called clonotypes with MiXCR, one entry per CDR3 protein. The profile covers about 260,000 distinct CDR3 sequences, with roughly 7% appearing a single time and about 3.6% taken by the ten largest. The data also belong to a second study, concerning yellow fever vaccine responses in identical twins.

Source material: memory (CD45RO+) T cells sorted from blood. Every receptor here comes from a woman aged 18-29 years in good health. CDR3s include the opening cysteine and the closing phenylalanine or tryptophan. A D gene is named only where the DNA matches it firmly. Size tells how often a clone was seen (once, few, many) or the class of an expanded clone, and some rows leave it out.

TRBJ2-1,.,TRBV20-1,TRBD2,CSLEPATSGYNEQFF,TGCAGTCTGGAGCCGGCGACTAGCGGATACAATGAGCAGTTCTTC
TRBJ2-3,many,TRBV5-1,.,CASSLGEADTQYF,TGCGCCAGCAGCTTGGGGGAAGCAGATACGCAGTATTTT
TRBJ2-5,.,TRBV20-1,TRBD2,CSAHPPGLPQETQYF,TGCAGTGCTCACCCTCCGGGACTACCGCAAGAGACCCAGTACTTC
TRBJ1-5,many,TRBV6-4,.,CASSRTPEEPQHF,TGTGCCAGCAGTCGGACCCCGGAGGAGCCCCAGCATTTT
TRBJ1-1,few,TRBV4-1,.,CASSQDSQGGTEAFF,TGCGCCAGCAGCCAAGATTCTCAGGGAGGGACTGAAGCTTTCTTT
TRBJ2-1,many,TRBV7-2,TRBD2,CASSPGLRDEQFF,TGTGCCAGCAGCCCGGGACTACGGGATGAGCAGTTCTTC
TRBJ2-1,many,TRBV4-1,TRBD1,CASSHDSGTGPRQFF,TGCGCCAGCAGCCATGACTCCGGGACAGGGCCCCGGCAGTTCTTC
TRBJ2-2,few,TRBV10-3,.,CAISPSGLAGELFF,TGTGCCATCTCCCCGTCCGGGCTCGCCGGGGAGCTGTTTTTT
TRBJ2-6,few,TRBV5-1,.,CASSPLTPPGANVLTF,TGCGCCAGCAGCCCCCTTACCCCCCCTGGGGCCAACGTCCTGACTTTC
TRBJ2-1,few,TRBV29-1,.,CSVSEYTQFF,TGCAGCGTTAGTGAATATACGCAGTTCTTC
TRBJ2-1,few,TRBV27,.,CASSFINYGILRFNEQFF,TGTGCCAGCAGTTTTATCAATTACGGGATCCTAAGATTCAATGAGCAGTTCTTC
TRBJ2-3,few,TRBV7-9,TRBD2,CASSSRTSVGTDTQYF,TGTGCCAGCAGCTCTCGGACTAGCGTTGGTACAGATACGCAGTATTTT
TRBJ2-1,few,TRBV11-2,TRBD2,CASSLVLAGAGEQFF,TGTGCCAGCAGCTTAGTACTAGCGGGAGCGGGTGAGCAGTTCTTC
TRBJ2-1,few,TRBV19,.,CASSMRGPYNEQFF,TGTGCCAGTAGTATGCGGGGCCCCTACAATGAGCAGTTCTTC
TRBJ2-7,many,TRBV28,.,CASTSKGRFRNEQYF,TGTGCCAGCACCTCCAAGGGGCGCTTCAGGAACGAGCAGTACTTC
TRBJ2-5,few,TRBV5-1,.,CASSPGGVETQYF,TGCGCCAGCAGCCCCGGGGGTGTGGAGACCCAGTACTTC
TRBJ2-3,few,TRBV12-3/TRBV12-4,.,CASSFNGLTQYF,TGTGCCAGCAGTTTCAACGGACTCACGCAGTATTTT
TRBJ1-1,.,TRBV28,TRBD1,CASSNRDRAWKNTEAFF,TGTGCCAGCAGCAACCGGGACAGGGCTTGGAAGAACACTGAAGCTTTCTTT
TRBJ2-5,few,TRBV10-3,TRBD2,CAISESGLGQETQYF,TGTGCCATCAGTGAGTCAGGACTAGGGCAAGAGACCCAGTACTTC
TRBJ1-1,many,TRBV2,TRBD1,CASSQTGVSTEAFF,TGTGCCAGCAGTCAAACAGGGGTGTCCACTGAAGCTTTCTTT
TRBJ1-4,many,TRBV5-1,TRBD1,CASSLGQGGEKLFF,TGCGCCAGCAGCTTGGGCCAGGGGGGCGAAAAACTGTTTTTT
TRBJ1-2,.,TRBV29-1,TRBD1,CSVGQGAPTNYGYTF,TGCAGCGTTGGACAGGGGGCCCCTACTAACTATGGCTACACCTTC
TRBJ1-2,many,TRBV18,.,CACARGELEDGYTF,TGTGCCTGCGCACGGGGGGAGCTGGAGGATGGCTACACCTTC
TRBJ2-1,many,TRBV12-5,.,CASGSSYNEQFF,TGTGCTAGTGGTTCTAGCTACAATGAGCAGTTCTTC
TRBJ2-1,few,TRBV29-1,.,CSVEDRNEQFF,TGCAGCGTTGAAGATCGCAATGAGCAGTTCTTC
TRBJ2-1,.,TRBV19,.,CASSIESMDSSYNEQFF,TGTGCCAGTAGTATAGAATCGATGGACAGCTCCTACAATGAGCAGTTCTTC
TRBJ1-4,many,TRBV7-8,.,CASSLPPRVGGNNEKLFF,TGTGCCAGCAGCTTACCCCCCCGGGTGGGGGGAAATAATGAAAAACTGTTTTTT
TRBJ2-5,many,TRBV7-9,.,CASSLAPRTTQETQYF,TGTGCCAGCAGCTTAGCCCCAAGGACTACACAAGAGACCCAGTACTTC
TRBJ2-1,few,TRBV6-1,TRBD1,CATTGQRIGEQFF,TGTGCCACCACGGGACAGCGGATTGGTGAGCAGTTCTTC
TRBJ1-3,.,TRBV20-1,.,CSARDPGKSSGNTIYF,TGCAGTGCTAGAGATCCAGGGAAGAGCTCTGGAAACACCATATATTTT
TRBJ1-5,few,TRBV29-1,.,CSVLTGGSNQPQHF,TGCAGCGTTCTCACCGGGGGCAGCAATCAGCCCCAGCATTTT